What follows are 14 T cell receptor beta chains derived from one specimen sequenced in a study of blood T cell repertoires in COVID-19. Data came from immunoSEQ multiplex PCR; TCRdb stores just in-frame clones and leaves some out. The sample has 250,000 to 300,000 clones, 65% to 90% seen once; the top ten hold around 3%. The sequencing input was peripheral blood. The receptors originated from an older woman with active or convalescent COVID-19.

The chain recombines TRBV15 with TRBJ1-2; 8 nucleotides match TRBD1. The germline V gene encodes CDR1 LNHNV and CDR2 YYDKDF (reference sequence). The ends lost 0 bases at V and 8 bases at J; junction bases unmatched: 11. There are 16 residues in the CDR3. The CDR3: CATSRDLGAGGKGYTF. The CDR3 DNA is TGTGCCACCAGCAGAGATCTAGGGGCAGGGGGCAAAGGCTACACCTTC.

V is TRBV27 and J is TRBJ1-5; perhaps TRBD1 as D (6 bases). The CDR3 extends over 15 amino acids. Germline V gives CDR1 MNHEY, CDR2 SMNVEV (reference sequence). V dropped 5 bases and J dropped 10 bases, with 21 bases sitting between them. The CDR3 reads CASSDSGARVGPQHF. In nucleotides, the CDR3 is TGTGCCAGCAGTGACTCAGGGGCGCGAGTAGGACCCCAGCATTTT.

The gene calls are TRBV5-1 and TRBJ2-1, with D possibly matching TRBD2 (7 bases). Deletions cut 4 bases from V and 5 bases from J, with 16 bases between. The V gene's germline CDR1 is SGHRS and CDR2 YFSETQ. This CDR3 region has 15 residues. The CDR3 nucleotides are TGCGCCAGCAGCCCGTCTTGGGGGGGGCACAATGAGCAGTTCTTC. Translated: CASSPSWGGHNEQFF.

The CDR3 bases are TGTGCCATCAGTGGGGTTTCGACTAGTAACACCTACAATGAGCAGTTCTTC. Translated: CAISGVSTSNTYNEQFF. The chain uses TRBV10-3 and TRBJ2-1; D is possibly TRBD2 (6 bases). The CDR3 is made up of 17 amino acids. Germline CDR1 reads ENHRY; CDR2 reads SYGVKD. Trimming left V 4 bases short and J 2 bases short, with 18 bases between.

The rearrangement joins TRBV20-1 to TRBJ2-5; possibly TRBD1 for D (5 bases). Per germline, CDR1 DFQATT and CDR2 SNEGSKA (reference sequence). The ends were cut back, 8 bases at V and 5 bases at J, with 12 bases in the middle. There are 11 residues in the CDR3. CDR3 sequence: CSPGIRETQYF. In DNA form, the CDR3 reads TGCAGTCCAGGGATACGGGAGACCCAGTACTTC.

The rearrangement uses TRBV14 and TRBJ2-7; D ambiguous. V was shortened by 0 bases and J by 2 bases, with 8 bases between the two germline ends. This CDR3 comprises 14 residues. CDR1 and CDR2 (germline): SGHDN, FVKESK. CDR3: CASSQDLSPYEQYF. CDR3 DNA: TGTGCCAGCAGCCAAGATCTGTCCCCCTACGAGCAGTACTTC.

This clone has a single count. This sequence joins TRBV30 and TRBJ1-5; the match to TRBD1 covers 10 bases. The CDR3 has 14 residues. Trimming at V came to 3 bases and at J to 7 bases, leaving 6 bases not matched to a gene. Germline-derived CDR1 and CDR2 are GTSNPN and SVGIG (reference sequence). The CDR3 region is CAWRGTGALQPQHF. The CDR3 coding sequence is TGTGCCTGGAGAGGGACAGGGGCTTTGCAGCCCCAGCATTTT.

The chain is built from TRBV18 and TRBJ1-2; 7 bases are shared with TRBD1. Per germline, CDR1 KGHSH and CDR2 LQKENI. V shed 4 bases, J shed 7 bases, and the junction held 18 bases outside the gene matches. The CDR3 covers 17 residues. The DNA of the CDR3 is TGTGCCAGCTCACAGATTCCAGGAAATACAGGGGATGGTGGCTACACCTTC. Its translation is CASSQIPGNTGDGGYTF.

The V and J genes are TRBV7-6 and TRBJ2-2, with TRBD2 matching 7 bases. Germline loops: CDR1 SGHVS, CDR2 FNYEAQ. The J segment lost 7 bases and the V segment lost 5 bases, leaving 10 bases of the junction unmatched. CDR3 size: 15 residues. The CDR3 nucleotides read TGTGCCAGCAGCCCCCGGGGAGGGGCGAACGGGGAGCTGTTTTTT. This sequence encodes CASSPRGGANGELFF.

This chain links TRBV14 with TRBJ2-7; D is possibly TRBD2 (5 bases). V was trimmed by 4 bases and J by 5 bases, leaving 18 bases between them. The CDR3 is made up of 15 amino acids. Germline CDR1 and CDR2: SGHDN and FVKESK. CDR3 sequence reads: CASSPWTTQRDEQYF. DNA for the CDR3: TGTGCCAGCAGCCCTTGGACGACCCAGAGGGACGAGCAGTACTTC. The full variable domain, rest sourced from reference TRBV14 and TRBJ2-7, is EAGVTQFPSHSVIEKGQTVTLRCDPISGHDNLYWYRRVMGKEIKFLLHFVKESKQDESGMPNNRFLAERTGGTYSTLKVQPAELEDSGVYFCASSPWTTQRDEQYFGPGTRLTVT.

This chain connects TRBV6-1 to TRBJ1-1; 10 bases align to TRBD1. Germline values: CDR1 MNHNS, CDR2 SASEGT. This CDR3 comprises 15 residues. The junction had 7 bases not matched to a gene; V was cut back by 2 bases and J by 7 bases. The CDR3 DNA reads TGTGCCAGCAGTGAAAGGGGGACAGGGGATTATGAAGCTTTCTTT. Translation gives CASSERGTGDYEAFF.

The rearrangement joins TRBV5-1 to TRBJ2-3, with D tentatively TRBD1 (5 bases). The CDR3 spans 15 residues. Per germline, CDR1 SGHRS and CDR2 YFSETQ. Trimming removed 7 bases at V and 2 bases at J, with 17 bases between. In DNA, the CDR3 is TGCGCCAGCCACCCAGGGTTGGGGATCACAGATACGCAGTATTTT. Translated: CASHPGLGITDTQYF.

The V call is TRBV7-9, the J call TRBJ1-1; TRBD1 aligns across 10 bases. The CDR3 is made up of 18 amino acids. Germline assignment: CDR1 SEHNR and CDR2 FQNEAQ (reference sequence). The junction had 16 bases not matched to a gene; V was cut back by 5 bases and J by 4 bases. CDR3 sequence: CASSPQTGGAIVITEAFF. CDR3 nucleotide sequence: TGTGCCAGCAGCCCCCAGACAGGGGGCGCGATTGTTATCACTGAAGCTTTCTTT.

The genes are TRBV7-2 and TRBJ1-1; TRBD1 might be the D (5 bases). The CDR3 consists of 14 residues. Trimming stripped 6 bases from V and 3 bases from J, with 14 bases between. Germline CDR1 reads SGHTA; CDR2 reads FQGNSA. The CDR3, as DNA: TGTGCCAGCAGTCCTTGGACAAGACACACTGAAGCTTTCTTT. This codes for CASSPWTRHTEAFF.